The entry that follows covers one TCR beta chain sequence. Its matching antigen is unknown. These data originate in a study of cytomegalovirus exposure and HLA in healthy donors. This CDR3 has 13 residues. Germline V gene lookup returns CDR1 SGHDT and CDR2 YYEEEE. V lost 2 bases to trimming and J lost 6 bases, with 8 bases between them. PCR amplification relied on 60 Vbeta primers (plus 13 Jbeta primers). This table comes from immunoSEQ multiplex PCR, and its TCRdb copy is limited to in-frame clones, with some not included. Here the sample spans 150,000 to 160,000 clones, 70% to 80% being singletons. Study results and limitations: In an earlier analysis, in some 500 donors, most V segments appeared productive either ~90% or ~30% of the time. After further analysis at a later stage, roughly 15,000 TCR beta sequences were associated with HLA alleles at 0.05 false discovery rate.

V and J are TRBV5-6 and TRBJ2-2, with D perhaps matching TRBD1 (5 bases). The receptor's source is a man younger than 45 in good health and CMV-seropositive. The specimen sequenced was PBMCs. For the CDR3, the DNA is TGTGCCAGCAGCTTTGACAGCCCCGGGGAGCTGTTTTTT. This encodes CASSFDSPGELFF.